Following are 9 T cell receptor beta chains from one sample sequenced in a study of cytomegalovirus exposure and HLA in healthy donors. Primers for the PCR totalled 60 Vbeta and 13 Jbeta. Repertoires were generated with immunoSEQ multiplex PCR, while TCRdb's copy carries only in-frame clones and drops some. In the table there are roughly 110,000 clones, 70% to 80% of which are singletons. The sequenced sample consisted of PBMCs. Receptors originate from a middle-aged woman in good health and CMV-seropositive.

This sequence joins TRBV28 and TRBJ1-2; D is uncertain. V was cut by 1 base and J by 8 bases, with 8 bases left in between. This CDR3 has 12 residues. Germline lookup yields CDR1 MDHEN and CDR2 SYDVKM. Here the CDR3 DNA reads TGTGCCAGCAGTTTATCAGCCGGGGGCTACACCTTC. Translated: CASSLSAGGYTF.

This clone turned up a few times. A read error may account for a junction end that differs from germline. In DNA form, the CDR3 reads TGTTCCAGCAGCTTTGAGGGCACTGAAGCTTTCTTT. Protein: CSSSFEGTEAFF. This sequence joins TRBV7-9 and TRBJ1-1; D ambiguous. The CDR3 covers 12 residues. CDR1 is SEHNR and CDR2 is FQNEAQ in the germline V gene (reference sequence). The full variable domain, in which reference TRBV7-9 and TRBJ1-1 provide the parts outside the CDR3, is DTGVSQNPRHKITKRGQNVTFRCDPISEHNRLYWYRQTLGQGPEFLTYFQNEAQLEKSRLLSDRFSAERPKGSFSTLEIQRTEQGDSAMYLCSSSFEGTEAFFGQGTRLTVV.

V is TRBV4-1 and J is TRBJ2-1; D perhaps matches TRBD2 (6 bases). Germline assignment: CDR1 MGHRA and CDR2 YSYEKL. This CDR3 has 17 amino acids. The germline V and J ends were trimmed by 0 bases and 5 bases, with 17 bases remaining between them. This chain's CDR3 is CASSQDPPGGTNNEQFF. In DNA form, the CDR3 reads TGCGCCAGCAGCCAAGATCCCCCGGGCGGGACCAACAATGAGCAGTTCTTC.

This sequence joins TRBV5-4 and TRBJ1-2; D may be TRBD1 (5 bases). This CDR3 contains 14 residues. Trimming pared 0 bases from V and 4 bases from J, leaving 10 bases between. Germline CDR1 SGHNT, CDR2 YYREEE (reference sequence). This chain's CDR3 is CASSLAETAYGYTF. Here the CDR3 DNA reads TGTGCCAGCAGCTTGGCCGAGACAGCCTATGGCTACACCTTC.

DNA for the CDR3: TGTGCCAGCAGCTGGGGACCGCAGGGTGGGGGGGGCTACACCTTC. It translates to CASSWGPQGGGGYTF. V gene TRBV7-8 combines with J gene TRBJ1-2; D possibly corresponds to TRBD1 (5 bases). Germline values: CDR1 SGHVS, CDR2 FQNEAQ. V dropped 4 bases and J dropped 8 bases, with 20 bases sitting between them. The CDR3 runs to 15 residues.

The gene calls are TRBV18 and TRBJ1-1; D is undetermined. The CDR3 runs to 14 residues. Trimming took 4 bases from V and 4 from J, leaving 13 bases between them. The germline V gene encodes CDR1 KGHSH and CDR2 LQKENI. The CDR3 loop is CASSRLSAGTEAFF. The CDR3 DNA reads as TGTGCCAGCTCACGCCTGTCGGCGGGCACTGAAGCTTTCTTT.

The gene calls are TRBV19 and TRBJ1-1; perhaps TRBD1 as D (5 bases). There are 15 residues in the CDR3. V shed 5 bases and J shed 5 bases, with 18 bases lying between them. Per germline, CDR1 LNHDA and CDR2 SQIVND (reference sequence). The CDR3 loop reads CASSPEAVRGTEAFF. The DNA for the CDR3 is TGTGCCAGTAGTCCCGAGGCAGTGCGGGGGACTGAAGCTTTCTTT.

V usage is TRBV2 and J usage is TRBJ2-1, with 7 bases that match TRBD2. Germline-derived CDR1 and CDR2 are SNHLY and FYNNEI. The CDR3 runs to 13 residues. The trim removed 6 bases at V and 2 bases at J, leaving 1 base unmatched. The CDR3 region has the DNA TGTGCCAGCAGGGGAGGGACCTACAATGAGCAGTTCTTC. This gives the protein CASRGGTYNEQFF.

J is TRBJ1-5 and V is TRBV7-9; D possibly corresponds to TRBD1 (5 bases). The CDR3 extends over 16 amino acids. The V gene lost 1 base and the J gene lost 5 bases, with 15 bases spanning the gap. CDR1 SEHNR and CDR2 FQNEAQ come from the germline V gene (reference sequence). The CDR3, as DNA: TGTGCCAGCAGCTTAGTTAAGTCTGGGGCCGATCAGCCCCAGCATTTT. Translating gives CASSLVKSGADQPQHF.